Listed here are 2 T cell receptor beta chains from one sample, sequenced in a study of blood T cell repertoires in COVID-19. The data were produced by immunoSEQ multiplex PCR, yet TCRdb's version contains in-frame clones alone and is incomplete. The table has roughly 110,000 clones, about 93% seen once. The specimen was peripheral blood. The receptors derive from a woman under 40 with acute or convalescent COVID-19.

The rearrangement joins TRBV6-5 to TRBJ2-1; TRBD2 matches at 10 bases. This CDR3 has 16 residues. Germline V gene lookup returns CDR1 MNHEY and CDR2 SVGAGI. J was trimmed by 4 bases and V by 0 bases; bases with no gene match: 3. DNA of the CDR3: TGTGCCAGCAGTTACTCGAGCGGGGGGGCTTACAATGAGCAGTTCTTC. Amino acid sequence: CASSYSSGGAYNEQFF.

The chain is built from TRBV6-5 and TRBJ2-6, with D tentatively TRBD1 (6 bases). The CDR3 contains 15 residues. V lost 5 bases and J 1 base, leaving 9 bases between the germline ends. Germline V gene sequence: CDR1 MNHEY, CDR2 SVGAGI. The CDR3 DNA sequence: TGTGCCAGCAGTCCCAGGGGATCTGGGGCCAACGTCCTGACTTTC. Encoded protein: CASSPRGSGANVLTF.